A single T cell receptor beta chain is shown here with its context. Sequencing used immunoSEQ multiplex PCR; TCRdb keeps in-frame clones, though not all of them. The sample lists 90,000 or so clones, approximately 88% occurring once. These data originate in a study of T cells in localized non-small cell lung cancer. The V end was cut by 5 bases, the J end by 0 bases, with 12 bases between. CDR3 length: 15 residues. Germline CDR1 SGHVS, CDR2 FQNEAQ. The chain combines TRBV7-8 with TRBJ2-3; tentatively, D is TRBD1 (6 bases). This receptor was taken from a man aged 40 to 70 with stage I squamous cell lung carcinoma. Sequencing was performed on peripheral blood, taken before any cancer treatment. CDR3 region: CASSRQELSTDTQYF. CDR3 in DNA: TGTGCCAGCAGCAGACAGGAGTTGAGCACAGATACGCAGTATTTT.